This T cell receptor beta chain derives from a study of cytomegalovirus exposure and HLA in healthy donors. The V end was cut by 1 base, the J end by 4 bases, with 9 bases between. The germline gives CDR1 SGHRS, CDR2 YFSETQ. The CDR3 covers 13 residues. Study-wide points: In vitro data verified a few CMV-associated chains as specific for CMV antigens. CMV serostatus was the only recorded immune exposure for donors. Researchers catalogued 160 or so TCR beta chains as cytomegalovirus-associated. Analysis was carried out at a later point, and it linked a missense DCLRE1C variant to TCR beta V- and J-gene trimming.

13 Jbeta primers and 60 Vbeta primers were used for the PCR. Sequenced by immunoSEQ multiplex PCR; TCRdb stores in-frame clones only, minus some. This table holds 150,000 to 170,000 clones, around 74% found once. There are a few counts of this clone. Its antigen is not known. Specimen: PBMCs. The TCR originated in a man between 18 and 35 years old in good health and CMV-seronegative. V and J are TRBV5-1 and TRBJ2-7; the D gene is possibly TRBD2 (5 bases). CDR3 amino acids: CASSLSSGYEQYF. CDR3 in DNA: TGCGCCAGCAGCTTGTCGTCGGGGTACGAGCAGTACTTC. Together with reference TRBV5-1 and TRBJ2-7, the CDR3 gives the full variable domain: KAGVTQTPRYLIKTRGQQVTLSCSPISGHRSVSWYQQTPGQGLQFLFEYFSETQRNKGNFPGRFSGRQFSNSRSEMNVSTLELGDSALYLCASSLSSGYEQYFGPGTRLTVT.